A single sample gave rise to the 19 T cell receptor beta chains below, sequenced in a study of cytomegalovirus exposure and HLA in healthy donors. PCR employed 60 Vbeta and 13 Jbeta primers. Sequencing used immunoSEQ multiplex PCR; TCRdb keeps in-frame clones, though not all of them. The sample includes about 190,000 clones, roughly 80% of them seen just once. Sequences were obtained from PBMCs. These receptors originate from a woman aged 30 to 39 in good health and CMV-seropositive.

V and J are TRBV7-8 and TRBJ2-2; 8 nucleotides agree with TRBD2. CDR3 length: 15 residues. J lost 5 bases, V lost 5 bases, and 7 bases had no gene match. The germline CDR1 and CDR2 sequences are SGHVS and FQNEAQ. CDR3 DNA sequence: TGTGCCAGCAGCGAGCCTGCGGGAGGAACCGGGGAGCTGTTTTTT. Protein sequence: CASSEPAGGTGELFF.

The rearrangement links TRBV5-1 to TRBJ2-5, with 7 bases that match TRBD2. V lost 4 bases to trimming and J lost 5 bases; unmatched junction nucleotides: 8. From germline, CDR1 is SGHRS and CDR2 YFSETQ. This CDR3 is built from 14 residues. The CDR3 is CASSQRLAGETQYF. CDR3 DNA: TGCGCCAGCAGCCAGAGACTAGCAGGGGAGACCCAGTACTTC.

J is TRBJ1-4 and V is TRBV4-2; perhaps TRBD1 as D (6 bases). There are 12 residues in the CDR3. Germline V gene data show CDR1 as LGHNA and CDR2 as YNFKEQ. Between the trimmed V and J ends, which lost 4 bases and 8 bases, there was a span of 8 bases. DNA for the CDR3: TGTGCCAGCAGCCGGGGACAAGAAAAACTGTTTTTT. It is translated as CASSRGQEKLFF.

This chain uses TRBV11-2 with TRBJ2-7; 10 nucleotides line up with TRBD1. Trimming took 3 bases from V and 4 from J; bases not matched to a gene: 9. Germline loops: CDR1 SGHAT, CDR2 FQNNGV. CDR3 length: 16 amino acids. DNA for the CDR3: TGTGCCAGCAGCTTGTACGACAGGGGGCCGTTTTACGAGCAGTACTTC. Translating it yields CASSLYDRGPFYEQYF.

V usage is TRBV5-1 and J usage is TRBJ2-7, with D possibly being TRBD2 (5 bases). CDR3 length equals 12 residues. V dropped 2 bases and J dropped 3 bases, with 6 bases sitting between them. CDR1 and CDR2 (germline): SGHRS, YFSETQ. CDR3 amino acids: CASSLGGYEQYF. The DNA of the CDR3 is TGCGCCAGCAGCTTAGGAGGCTACGAGCAGTACTTC.

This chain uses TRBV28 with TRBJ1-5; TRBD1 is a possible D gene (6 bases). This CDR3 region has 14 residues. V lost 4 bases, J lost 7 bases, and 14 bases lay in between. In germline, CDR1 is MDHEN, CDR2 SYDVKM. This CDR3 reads CASSSGPGEQPQHF. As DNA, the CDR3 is TGTGCCAGCAGTTCGGGACCAGGGGAACAGCCCCAGCATTTT.

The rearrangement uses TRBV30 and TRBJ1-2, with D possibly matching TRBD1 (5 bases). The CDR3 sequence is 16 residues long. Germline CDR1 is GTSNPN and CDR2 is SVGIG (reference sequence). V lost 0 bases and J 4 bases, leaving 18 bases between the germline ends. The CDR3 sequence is CAWSVVDSYFPYGYTF. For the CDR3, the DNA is TGTGCCTGGAGTGTAGTTGACAGCTATTTTCCCTATGGCTACACCTTC.

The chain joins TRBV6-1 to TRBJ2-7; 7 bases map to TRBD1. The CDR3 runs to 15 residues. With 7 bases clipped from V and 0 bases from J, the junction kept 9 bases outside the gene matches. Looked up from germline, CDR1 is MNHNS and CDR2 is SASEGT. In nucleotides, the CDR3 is TGTGCCAGCAATGTAATCGGACAGGCCTCCTACGAGCAGTACTTC. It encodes CASNVIGQASYEQYF.

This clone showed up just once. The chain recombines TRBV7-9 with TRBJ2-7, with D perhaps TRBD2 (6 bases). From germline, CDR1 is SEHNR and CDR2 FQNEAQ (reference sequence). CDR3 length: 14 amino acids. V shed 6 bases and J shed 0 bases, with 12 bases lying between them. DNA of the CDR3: TGTGCCAGCAGTTTGGGGGGACGCTCCTACGAGCAGTACTTC. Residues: CASSLGGRSYEQYF.

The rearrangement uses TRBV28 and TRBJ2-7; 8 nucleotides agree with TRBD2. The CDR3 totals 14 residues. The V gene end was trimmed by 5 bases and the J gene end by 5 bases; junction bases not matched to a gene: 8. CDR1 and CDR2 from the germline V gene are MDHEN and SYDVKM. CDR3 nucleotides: TGTGCCAGCAGTGACGGGACTAGGTTCCACGAGCAGTACTTC. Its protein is CASSDGTRFHEQYF.

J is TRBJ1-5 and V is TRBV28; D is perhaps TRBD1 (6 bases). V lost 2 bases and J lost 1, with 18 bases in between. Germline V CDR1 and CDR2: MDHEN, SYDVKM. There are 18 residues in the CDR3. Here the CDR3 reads CASSLGGHDLPSNQPQHF. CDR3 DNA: TGTGCCAGCAGTTTAGGGGGACATGACCTCCCGAGCAATCAGCCCCAGCATTTT.

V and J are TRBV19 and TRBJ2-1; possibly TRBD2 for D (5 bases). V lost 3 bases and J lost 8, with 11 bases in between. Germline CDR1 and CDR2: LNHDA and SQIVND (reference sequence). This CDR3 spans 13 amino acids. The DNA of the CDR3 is TGTGCCAGTAGTATGGGGTTGAGGGATGAGCAGTTCTTC. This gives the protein CASSMGLRDEQFF.

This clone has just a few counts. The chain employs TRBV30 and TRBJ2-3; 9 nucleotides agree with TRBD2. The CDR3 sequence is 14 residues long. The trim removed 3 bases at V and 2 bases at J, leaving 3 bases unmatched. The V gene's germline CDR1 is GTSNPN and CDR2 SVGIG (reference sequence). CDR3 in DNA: TGTGCCTGGAGCGCGGGAGGGACCACAGATACGCAGTATTTT. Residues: CAWSAGGTTDTQYF.

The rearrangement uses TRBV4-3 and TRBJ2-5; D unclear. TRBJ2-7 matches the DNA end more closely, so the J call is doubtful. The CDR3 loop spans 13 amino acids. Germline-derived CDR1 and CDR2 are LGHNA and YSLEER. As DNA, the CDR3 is TGCGCCAGCAGCCAAGAGTGGGCCTACGAGCAGTACTTC. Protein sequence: CASSQEWAYEQYF.

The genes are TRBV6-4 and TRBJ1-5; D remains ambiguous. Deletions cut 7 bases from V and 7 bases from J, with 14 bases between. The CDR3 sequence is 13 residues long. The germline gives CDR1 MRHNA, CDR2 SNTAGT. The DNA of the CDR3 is TGTGCCAGCAATGTCACAAGGAGGCAGCCCCAGCATTTT. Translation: CASNVTRRQPQHF.

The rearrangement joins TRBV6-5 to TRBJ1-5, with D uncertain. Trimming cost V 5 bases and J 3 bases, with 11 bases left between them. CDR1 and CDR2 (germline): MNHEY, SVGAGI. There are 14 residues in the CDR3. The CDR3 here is CASSLTEFNQPQHF. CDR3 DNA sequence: TGTGCCAGCAGTCTTACAGAATTCAATCAGCCCCAGCATTTT.

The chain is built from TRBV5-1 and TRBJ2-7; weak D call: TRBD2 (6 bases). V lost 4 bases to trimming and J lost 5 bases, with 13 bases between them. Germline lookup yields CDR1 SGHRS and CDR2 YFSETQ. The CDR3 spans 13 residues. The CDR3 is CASSPGGSDEQYF. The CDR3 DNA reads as TGCGCCAGCAGCCCCGGGGGTTCGGACGAGCAGTACTTC.

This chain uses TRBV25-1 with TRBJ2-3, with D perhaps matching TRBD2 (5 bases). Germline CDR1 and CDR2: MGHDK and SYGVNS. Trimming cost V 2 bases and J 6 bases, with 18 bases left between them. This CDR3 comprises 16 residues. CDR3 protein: CASSETRAFEKDTQYF. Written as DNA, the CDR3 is TGTGCCAGCAGTGAAACGCGGGCCTTTGAAAAGGATACGCAGTATTTT. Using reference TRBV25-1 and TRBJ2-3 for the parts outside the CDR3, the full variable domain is EADIYQTPRYLVIGTGKKITLECSQTMGHDKMYWYQQDPGMELHLIHYSYGVNSTEKGDLSSESTVSRIRTEHFPLTLESARPSHTSQYLCASSETRAFEKDTQYFGPGTRLTVL.

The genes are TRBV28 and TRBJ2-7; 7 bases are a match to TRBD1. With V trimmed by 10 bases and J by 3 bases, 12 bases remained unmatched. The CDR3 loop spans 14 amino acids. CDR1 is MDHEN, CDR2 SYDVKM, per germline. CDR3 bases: TGTGCCACCTCAACTACCGGGACAGTCTACGAGCAGTACTTC. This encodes CATSTTGTVYEQYF.